Below, 32 T cell receptor beta chains from the same sample are listed, as sequenced in a study of beta chain features in type 1 diabetes. Study-level results: A moderate, significant TCRB CDR3 shortening appeared in type 1 diabetes across four CD4+ subsets.

The sequenced template was cDNA made from the entire isolated RNA. Profiled with immunoSEQ multiplex PCR; TCRdb holds only in-frame clones, not every one. The sample comprises 630,000 or so clones, about 14% of which are singletons, and 0.03% to 0.04% rests with the top ten. No cognate antigen is known for these TCRs. The sample taken for sequencing was naive CD4+ T cells from blood. These receptors all come from a man aged 18 to 30 with type 1 diabetes.

J is TRBJ2-7 and V is TRBV27; tentatively, D is TRBD2 (6 bases). Trimming stripped 5 bases from V and 0 bases from J, with 11 bases between. Germline values: CDR1 MNHEY, CDR2 SMNVEV (reference sequence). The CDR3 spans 14 residues. CDR3 sequence reads: CASSLDGSSYEQYF. CDR3 nucleotide sequence: TGTGCCAGCAGTCTGGACGGGAGCTCCTACGAGCAGTACTTC.

This chain connects TRBV7-2 to TRBJ2-7, with TRBD1 as a possible D gene (6 bases). Germline lookup yields CDR1 SGHTA and CDR2 FQGNSA. CDR3 length: 15 amino acids. V was pared by 1 base and J by 3 bases, with 13 bases between. This CDR3 reads CASSLVSGTNYEQYF. The CDR3, as DNA: TGTGCCAGCAGCTTAGTATCCGGGACAAACTACGAGCAGTACTTC.

V and J are TRBV4-2 and TRBJ1-4, with D perhaps TRBD1 (6 bases). The germline gives CDR1 LGHNA, CDR2 YNFKEQ. This CDR3 contains 14 residues. The ends were cut back, 0 bases at V and 8 bases at J, with 10 bases in the middle. CDR3 bases: TGTGCCAGCAGCCAAGATTACAGGGAGGAAAAACTGTTTTTT. It translates to CASSQDYREEKLFF.

This clone appeared a few times. The chain couples TRBV10-3 to TRBJ1-5; 9 bases align to TRBD1. CDR1 and CDR2 (germline): ENHRY, SYGVKD. CDR3 length: 15 residues. The V gene end was trimmed by 5 bases and the J gene end by 0 bases; junction bases not matched to a gene: 2. CDR3 in amino acids: CAISRDRVSNQPQHF. DNA of the CDR3: TGTGCCATCAGTAGGGACAGGGTTAGCAATCAGCCCCAGCATTTT.

This clone has only a few counts. V gene TRBV21-1 combines with J gene TRBJ1-5. TRBV21-1 is described as a pseudogene. The CDR3 spans 13 residues. As DNA, the CDR3 is TGTGCCAGCAGCAAAACTAGCAATCAGCCCCAGCATTTT. The encoded protein is CASSKTSNQPQHF.

This clone was seen a handful of times. J is TRBJ2-7 and V is TRBV25-1; TRBD2 is a possible D gene (5 bases). Per germline, CDR1 MGHDK and CDR2 SYGVNS. Trimming removed 5 bases at V and 8 bases at J, with 19 bases between. CDR3 size: 14 residues. CDR3 in amino acids: CASSSNRGPEKQYF. In DNA, the CDR3 is TGTGCCAGCAGTTCCAACCGGGGTCCTGAGAAGCAGTACTTC.

The genes are TRBV27 and TRBJ1-6, with 9 bases that match TRBD1. The CDR3 is made up of 14 amino acids. With 4 bases clipped from V and 11 bases from J, the junction kept 6 bases outside the gene matches. The germline CDR1 and CDR2 sequences are MNHEY and SMNVEV (reference sequence). CDR3 amino acids: CASSYRGRMAPLHF. The DNA of the CDR3 is TGTGCCAGCAGTTACAGGGGGCGCATGGCACCCCTCCACTTT.

V is TRBV5-1 and J is TRBJ1-1; tentative D call: TRBD1 (6 bases). The germline gives CDR1 SGHRS, CDR2 YFSETQ. This CDR3 has 14 amino acids. The ends were cut back, 0 bases at V and 3 bases at J, with 9 bases in the middle. Here the CDR3 reads CASSLVQGDTEAFF. Written as DNA, the CDR3 is TGCGCCAGCAGCTTGGTACAGGGTGACACTGAAGCTTTCTTT.

In this sample, this clone turned up a few times. The J gene is TRBJ1-2, the V gene TRBV2; 10 bases align to TRBD1. CDR3 length: 15 amino acids. V lost 7 bases to trimming and J lost 3 bases; unmatched junction nucleotides: 8. Germline assignment: CDR1 SNHLY and CDR2 FYNNEI. CDR3 sequence: CASTGTGEVDYGYTF. DNA for the CDR3: TGTGCCAGCACCGGGACAGGGGAGGTGGACTATGGCTACACCTTC.

V and J are TRBV6-6 and TRBJ2-7; 8 bases are shared with TRBD2. The J segment lost 6 bases and the V segment lost 10 bases, leaving 17 bases of the junction unmatched. The CDR3 loop spans 15 amino acids. Germline V gene lookup returns CDR1 MNHNY and CDR2 SVGAGI (reference sequence). This CDR3 reads CATRGGASGEGEQYF. In DNA form, the CDR3 reads TGTGCCACCCGGGGGGGGGCATCAGGGGAGGGCGAGCAGTACTTC.

The chain carries TRBV6-5 and TRBJ2-7; D is unclear. With 2 bases removed from V and 2 bases from J, the gap between germline ends came to 13 bases. Germline values: CDR1 MNHEY, CDR2 SVGAGI. The CDR3 extends over 15 amino acids. CDR3 sequence reads: CASSYPSRGTYEQYF. Here the CDR3 DNA reads TGTGCCAGCAGTTACCCTAGTCGTGGTACCTACGAGCAGTACTTC.

V usage is TRBV13 and J usage is TRBJ1-1, with a possible D match to TRBD1 (6 bases). In germline, CDR1 is PRHDT, CDR2 FYEKMQ (reference sequence). Trimming removed 3 bases from V and 4 bases from J, with 12 bases in between. This CDR3 is built from 14 residues. In nucleotides, the CDR3 is TGTGCCAGCAGCTTGAGGGGGATGGGCACTGAAGCTTTCTTT. Its translation is CASSLRGMGTEAFF. The full variable domain, with the rest looked up from reference TRBV13 and TRBJ1-1, is AAGVIQSPRHLIKEKRETATLKCYPIPRHDTVYWYQQGPGQDPQFLISFYEKMQSDKGSIPDRFSAQQFSDYHSELNMSSLELGDSALYFCASSLRGMGTEAFFGQGTRLTVV.

This clone showed up just a few times. The chain links TRBV7-3 to TRBJ2-1; 11 nucleotides align to TRBD1. CDR3 size: 15 residues. The V segment lost 4 bases and the J segment 10 bases; nucleotides outside the gene matches: 9. CDR1 is SGHTA, CDR2 FQGTGA, per germline. The CDR3 nucleotides read TGTGCCAGCAGCTCATACGGGACAGGGGGTTGGGAGCAGTTCTTC. This translates into CASSSYGTGGWEQFF. The full variable domain, in which reference TRBV7-3 and TRBJ2-1 provide the parts outside the CDR3, is GAGVSQTPSNKVTEKGKYVELRCDPISGHTALYWYRQSLGQGPEFLIYFQGTGAADDSGLPNDRFFAVRPEGSVSTLKIQRTERGDSAVYLCASSSYGTGGWEQFFGPGTRLTVL.

The V call is TRBV11-2, the J call TRBJ1-1; D perhaps matches TRBD1 (6 bases). The V gene lost 5 bases and the J gene lost 0 bases, with 16 bases spanning the gap. CDR1 and CDR2 (germline): SGHAT, FQNNGV. The CDR3 spans 16 residues. The CDR3 loop is CASSVTGWYMNTEAFF. CDR3 DNA: TGTGCCAGCAGCGTAACAGGGTGGTACATGAACACTGAAGCTTTCTTT.

The genes are TRBV10-1 and TRBJ2-1, with D tentatively TRBD2 (5 bases). Germline V gene data show CDR1 as WNHNN and CDR2 as SYGVQD (reference sequence). The CDR3 is 13 residues long. The V and J ends lost 6 bases and 7 bases respectively, with 13 bases between them. Written as DNA, the CDR3 is TGCGCCAGCAGAGATCAGACTAAGAATGAGCAGTTCTTC. It yields the protein CASRDQTKNEQFF.

This clone turned up a few times. The chain couples TRBV2 to TRBJ1-5, with D hard to call. V lost 4 bases, J lost 6 bases, and 7 bases lay in between. Germline lookup yields CDR1 SNHLY and CDR2 FYNNEI. The CDR3 extends over 12 amino acids. The CDR3 spells CASSVVVQPQHF. CDR3 DNA: TGTGCCAGCAGTGTAGTCGTTCAGCCCCAGCATTTT.

V is TRBV5-4 and J is TRBJ1-1; D not certain. CDR1 is SGHNT, CDR2 YYREEE, per germline (reference sequence). CDR3 length: 13 residues. With 2 bases removed from V and 1 base from J, the gap between germline ends came to 6 bases. The CDR3 bases are TGTGCCAGCAGCTTTAGTCCGAACACTGAAGCTTTCTTT. Its translation is CASSFSPNTEAFF.

This chain uses TRBV14 with TRBJ1-3; D gene ambiguous. The CDR3 totals 13 residues. V shed 3 bases and J shed 4 bases, with 7 bases lying between them. Per germline, CDR1 SGHDN and CDR2 FVKESK. CDR3 DNA: TGTGCCAGCAGCCAGCAGGCAGGAAACACCATATATTTT. Translated, it gives CASSQQAGNTIYF. The whole variable domain, remainder taken from reference TRBV14 and TRBJ1-3, is EAGVTQFPSHSVIEKGQTVTLRCDPISGHDNLYWYRRVMGKEIKFLLHFVKESKQDESGMPNNRFLAERTGGTYSTLKVQPAELEDSGVYFCASSQQAGNTIYFGEGSWLTVV.

The rearrangement uses TRBV6-6 and TRBJ1-6; a possible D gene is TRBD1 (5 bases). This CDR3 region has 16 residues. Trimming removed 6 bases at V and 3 bases at J, with 15 bases between. The germline V gene encodes CDR1 MNHNY and CDR2 SVGAGI (reference sequence). The CDR3 loop is CASRRGLLGYNSPLHF. The CDR3 nucleotides are TGTGCCAGCAGAAGGGGACTACTGGGCTATAATTCACCCCTCCACTTT.

The chain combines TRBV18 with TRBJ1-1; 11 bases are shared with TRBD1. With V trimmed by 5 bases and J by 0 bases, 8 bases remained unmatched. The CDR3 consists of 17 residues. Germline-derived CDR1 and CDR2 are KGHSH and LQKENI. The CDR3 DNA sequence: TGTGCCAGCTCAGCTCAGGACAGGGGGCGTCTGAACACTGAAGCTTTCTTT. It encodes CASSAQDRGRLNTEAFF.

This clone was observed a handful of times. The gene calls are TRBV6-1 and TRBJ2-5, with D possibly matching TRBD2 (5 bases). V lost 1 base and J lost 5, with 11 bases in between. Germline CDR1 reads MNHNS; CDR2 reads SASEGT. This CDR3 region has 14 residues. CDR3 DNA: TGTGCCAGCAGTGAAGTCTGGGGAGCGGAGACCCAGTACTTC. It translates to CASSEVWGAETQYF.

This clone turned up a few times. In the same sample, other DNA sequences code for this CDR3. The chain has TRBV6-5 and TRBJ1-1; TRBD1 matches at 8 bases. The CDR3 contains 13 residues. V shed 6 bases and J 4 bases; nucleotides not matched to a gene: 4. Germline CDR1 MNHEY, CDR2 SVGAGI. The CDR3 loop reads CASSRQGSTEAFF. The DNA for the CDR3 is TGTGCCAGCAGCCGACAGGGGAGCACTGAAGCTTTCTTT.

The V call is TRBV27, the J call TRBJ2-2; no definite D call. The CDR3 is 16 amino acids. In germline, CDR1 is MNHEY, CDR2 SMNVEV (reference sequence). V lost 0 bases and J lost 1, with 9 bases in between. CDR3 sequence: CASSLSLGRNTGELFF. The CDR3 nucleotides are TGTGCCAGCAGTTTATCCCTCGGCAGGAACACCGGGGAGCTGTTTTTT.

This clone was detected a few times. The chain couples TRBV29-1 to TRBJ2-3; unclear D gene. This CDR3 comprises 12 residues. Germline V gene sequence: CDR1 SQVTM, CDR2 ANQGSEA. V lost 1 base and J 7 bases, leaving 9 bases between the germline ends. CDR3 sequence (DNA): TGCAGCGTTGAAGGAGATCGCAATACGCAGTATTTT. Residues: CSVEGDRNTQYF.

The chain carries TRBV10-3 and TRBJ1-1, with D unresolved. V was shortened by 8 bases and J by 11 bases, with 18 bases between the two germline ends. The CDR3 has 12 residues. CDR1 is ENHRY and CDR2 is SYGVKD in the germline V gene. CDR3: CAISESGGVAFF. CDR3 bases: TGTGCCATCTCCGAATCCGGCGGGGTGGCTTTCTTT.

The J gene is TRBJ1-1, the V gene TRBV5-6; possible D gene TRBD1, 6 bases. Germline CDR1 is SGHDT and CDR2 is YYEEEE. The CDR3 is 16 amino acids. V was trimmed by 4 bases and J by 0 bases, leaving 16 bases between them. CDR3 DNA: TGTGCCAGCAGCCGAGGGACACCTATAATGAACACTGAAGCTTTCTTT. It encodes CASSRGTPIMNTEAFF.

V usage is TRBV29-1 and J usage is TRBJ2-1; 9 nucleotides align to TRBD2. V trimming: 7 bases; J trimming: 4 bases; junction bases outside the gene matches: 5. Germline V gene sequence: CDR1 SQVTM, CDR2 ANQGSEA. This CDR3 spans 13 amino acids. This CDR3 is CSGVTSGYNEQFF. In DNA, the CDR3 is TGCAGCGGGGTGACTAGCGGTTACAATGAGCAGTTCTTC.

A few counts support this clone. The CDR3 sequence: CASSEAGGGQETQYF. CDR3 coding DNA: TGTGCCAGCAGTGAAGCGGGAGGGGGTCAAGAGACCCAGTACTTC. V usage is TRBV25-1 and J usage is TRBJ2-5; 9 positions agree with TRBD2. CDR1 and CDR2 (germline): MGHDK, SYGVNS. V dropped 2 bases and J dropped 2; count of bases not matched to a gene: 3. This CDR3 has 15 amino acids.

This clone appeared a single time. The rearrangement links TRBV7-2 to TRBJ2-5, with unresolved D. Trimming stripped 4 bases from V and 7 bases from J, with 10 bases between. From germline, CDR1 is SGHTA and CDR2 FQGNSA. This CDR3 is built from 12 residues. The CDR3 is CASSSSLGTQYF. The CDR3 DNA sequence: TGTGCCAGCAGCTCCTCCTTAGGGACCCAGTACTTC.

This clone has only a few counts. V usage is TRBV7-2 and J usage is TRBJ1-5; no clear D gene. The CDR3 length is 17 residues. Trimming removed 5 bases from V and 3 bases from J, with 20 bases in between. Germline V lookup: CDR1 SGHTA, CDR2 FQGNSA. The CDR3 reads CASSPPGHRRNNQPQHF. DNA for the CDR3: TGTGCCAGCAGCCCCCCGGGCCATCGACGGAACAATCAGCCCCAGCATTTT.

This clone has a handful of counts. The chain joins TRBV9 to TRBJ2-5; D uncertain. V lost 3 bases to trimming and J lost 0 bases, with 12 bases between them. The germline CDR1 and CDR2 sequences are SGDLS and YYNGEE. This CDR3 comprises 15 residues. In DNA, the CDR3 is TGTGCCAGCAGCGGACCTAGGACGGACCAAGAGACCCAGTACTTC. This codes for CASSGPRTDQETQYF. Filled out from reference TRBV9 and TRBJ2-5, the complete variable domain reads DSGVTQTPKHLITATGQRVTLRCSPRSGDLSVYWYQQSLDQGLQFLIQYYNGEERAKGNILERFSAQQFPDLHSELNLSSLELGDSALYFCASSGPRTDQETQYFGPGTRLLVL.

This chain links TRBV6-5 with TRBJ1-1, with TRBD1 identical over 8 bases. Germline trimming cut 10 bases from V and 1 base from J; bases unmatched to any gene: 5. The CDR3 totals 13 residues. Germline V gene sequence: CDR1 MNHEY, CDR2 SVGAGI. The CDR3 region has the DNA TGTGCCACCAACAGGGGGGAGAACACTGAAGCTTTCTTT. Translating it yields CATNRGENTEAFF.